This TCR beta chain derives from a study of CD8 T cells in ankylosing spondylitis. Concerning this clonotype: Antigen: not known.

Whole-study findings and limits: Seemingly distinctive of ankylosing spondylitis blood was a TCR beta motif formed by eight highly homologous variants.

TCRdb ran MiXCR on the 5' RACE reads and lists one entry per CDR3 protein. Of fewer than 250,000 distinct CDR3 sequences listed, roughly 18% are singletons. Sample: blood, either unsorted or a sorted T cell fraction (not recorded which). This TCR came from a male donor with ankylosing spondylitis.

CDR3 sequence: CASSANQGPNTEAFF. In DNA, the CDR3 is TGTGCCAGTAGTGCCAATCAGGGGCCGAACACTGAAGCTTTCTTT. V usage is TRBV19 and J usage is TRBJ1-1, with a tentative D call TRBD1 (6 bases). The length of the CDR3 is 15 residues. Trimming pared 5 bases from V and 1 base from J, leaving 14 bases between. Per the germline V gene, CDR1 is LNHDA and CDR2 is SQIVND (reference sequence). Full variable domain (missing parts from reference TRBV19 and TRBJ1-1): DGGITQSPKYLFRKEGQNVTLSCEQNLNHDAMYWYRQDPGQGLRLIYYSQIVNDFQKGDIAEGYSVSREKKESFPLTVTSAQKNPTAFYLCASSANQGPNTEAFFGQGTRLTVV.